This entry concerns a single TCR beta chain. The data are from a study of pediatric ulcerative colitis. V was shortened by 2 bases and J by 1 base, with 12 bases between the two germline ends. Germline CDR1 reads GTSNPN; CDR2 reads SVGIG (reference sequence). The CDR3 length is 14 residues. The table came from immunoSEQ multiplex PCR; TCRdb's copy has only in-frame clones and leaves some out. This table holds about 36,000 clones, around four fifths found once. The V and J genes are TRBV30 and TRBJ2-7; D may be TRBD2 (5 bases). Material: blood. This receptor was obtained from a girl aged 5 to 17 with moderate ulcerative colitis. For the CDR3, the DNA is TGTGCCTGGAGTCCCCCCCCGGGATCCTACGAGCAGTACTTC. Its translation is CAWSPPPGSYEQYF.